These 16 T cell receptor beta chains were sequenced from one sample in a study of cytomegalovirus exposure and HLA in healthy donors (dated by TCRdb to between 2016 and 2019). Receptors were amplified or captured by the immunoSEQ multiplex PCR assay. For the multiplex PCR, a mixture combining 60 forward primers for TCR Vbeta segments and 13 reverse primers for TCR Jbeta segments was used. TCRdb's version of the immuneACCESS table is confined to in-frame rearrangements and falls short of the full clone set. An unresolved V gene accounts for under half of the shortfall where checked; the remainder is of unknown origin. The sample data list under 200,000 clones, and around 75% of these were observed just once. Roughly 1.9% of the sample is taken by the ten largest. What was sequenced was PBMCs. These receptors all come from a human donor in good health.

This clone was seen a few times. The chain has TRBV4-3 and TRBJ2-1; D uncertain. The CDR3 runs to 14 residues. V lost 0 bases to trimming and J lost 8 bases, with 11 bases between them. CDR1 LGHNA and CDR2 YSLEER come from the germline V gene. The CDR3 DNA follows: TGCGCCAGCAGCCAAGATTTAACTATCTATGAGCAGTTCTTC. It yields the protein CASSQDLTIYEQFF.

This chain links TRBV6-6 with TRBJ1-3; tentative D call: TRBD1 (5 bases). Germline lookup yields CDR1 MNHNY and CDR2 SVGAGI (reference sequence). CDR3 size: 14 residues. Trimming left V 6 bases short and J 2 bases short, with 11 bases between. CDR3 protein: CASRRQNTGNTIYF. Here the CDR3 DNA reads TGTGCCAGCAGAAGACAGAATACTGGAAACACCATATATTTT.

The V gene is TRBV25-1, the J gene TRBJ1-5; 8 bases line up with TRBD1. Trimming took 3 bases from V and 3 from J; bases not matched to a gene: 10. The CDR3 loop spans 17 amino acids. From germline, CDR1 is MGHDK and CDR2 SYGVNS. This CDR3 is CASSETSGTGTNQPQHF. The CDR3 DNA reads TGTGCCAGCAGTGAGACCTCCGGGACAGGTACCAATCAGCCCCAGCATTTT.

A single count supports this clone. The genes are TRBV7-8 and TRBJ2-7; D is perhaps TRBD2 (5 bases). The CDR3 loop spans 17 amino acids. V gave up 5 bases and J gave up 2 bases, with 22 bases separating them. Germline V gives CDR1 SGHVS, CDR2 FQNEAQ. Here the CDR3 reads CASSPRQASSVPYEQYF. As DNA, the CDR3 is TGTGCCAGCAGCCCGAGGCAGGCTAGCTCAGTACCCTACGAGCAGTACTTC.

The CDR3 nucleotides are TGCGCCAGCAGCCAAACATTCGCGGGGGGAGGCAATCAGCCCCAGCATTTT. Its protein product is CASSQTFAGGGNQPQHF. The chain has TRBV4-1 and TRBJ1-5, with D possibly TRBD1 on 5 matching bases. This CDR3 spans 17 amino acids. V was clipped by 2 bases and J by 2 bases, with 16 bases between them. Per the germline V gene, CDR1 is MGHRA and CDR2 is YSYEKL.

The chain has TRBV19 and TRBJ1-4; 7 nucleotides agree with TRBD1. Unmatched junction bases numbered 21, after V lost 6 bases and J lost 8 bases. Germline V CDR1 and CDR2: LNHDA, SQIVND (reference sequence). This CDR3 spans 18 amino acids. The CDR3 nucleotides are TGTGCCAGTAGACATATAATGTCGGCTGGGACAGCATTGGAAAAACTGTTTTTT. Residues: CASRHIMSAGTALEKLFF.

Comments on this clone: A read error may produce the germline difference seen at one junction end. The gene calls are TRBV7-7 and TRBJ2-5; the match to TRBD2 covers 12 bases. Germline V CDR1 and CDR2: SSHAT, FNYEAQ (reference sequence). This CDR3 has 16 residues. CDR3: CASSLIASGGEETQYF. The CDR3 DNA reads TGTGCTAGCAGCTTGATCGCTAGCGGGGGGGAAGAGACCCAGTACTTC.

This chain links TRBV9 with TRBJ1-2; 8 positions match TRBD1. Germline CDR1 reads SGDLS; CDR2 reads YYNGEE. V lost 2 bases and J lost 4; bases outside the gene matches: 1. The CDR3 is 13 residues long. The DNA of the CDR3 is TGTGCCAGCAGCGTGGGACAGGCCTATGGCTACACCTTC. Its translation: CASSVGQAYGYTF.

The CDR3 DNA reads as TGTGCCAGCAGCCAAGATTCGGCTAGCCCGTGCACCCTCCACTTT. Translating gives CASSQDSASPCTLHF. The chain links TRBV4-2 to TRBJ1-6; D unclear. CDR3 size: 15 residues. V was cut by 0 bases and J by 14 bases, with 17 bases left in between. CDR1 is LGHNA and CDR2 is YNFKEQ in the germline V gene.

The V and J genes are TRBV10-3 and TRBJ1-1; no clear D. With 6 bases removed from V and 5 bases from J, the gap between germline ends came to 19 bases. This CDR3 is 15 amino acids long. Per germline, CDR1 ENHRY and CDR2 SYGVKD. The CDR3 protein is CAISPHSAAGTEAFF. In nucleotides, the CDR3 is TGTGCCATCAGCCCACATTCCGCGGCGGGGACTGAAGCTTTCTTT.

A single count supports this clone. The V gene is TRBV10-3, the J gene TRBJ2-7; 14 bases are shared with TRBD2. Germline V gene sequence: CDR1 ENHRY, CDR2 SYGVKD. The CDR3 runs to 15 residues. With 6 bases clipped from V and 7 bases from J, the junction kept 8 bases outside the gene matches. The CDR3 DNA is TGTGCCATCAGGAGACTAGCGGGGGGGCGTGGGGAGCAGTACTTC. Translating it yields CAIRRLAGGRGEQYF.

Concerning this clone itself: A read error may produce the germline difference seen at one junction end. The chain uses TRBV12-5 and TRBJ2-2; 9 bases fit TRBD1. The CDR3 loop spans 15 amino acids. Germline-derived CDR1 and CDR2 are LGHNT and FRNRAP. In nucleotides, the CDR3 is TGTGCTAGTGGTTCCCGGGACAGGGTCTCCGGGGGGCTGTTTTTT. Its translation is CASGSRDRVSGGLFF. The complete variable domain, with remaining parts taken from reference TRBV12-5 and TRBJ2-2, reads DARVTQTPRHKVTEMGQEVTMRCQPILGHNTVFWYRQTMMQGLELLAYFRNRAPLDDSGMPKDRFSAEMPDATLATLKIQPSEPRDSAVYFCASGSRDRVSGGLFFGEGSRLTVL.

This clone was observed a few times. This sequence joins TRBV13 and TRBJ1-1; 9 bases align to TRBD1. The J segment lost 11 bases and the V segment lost 4 bases, leaving 8 bases of the junction unmatched. The CDR3 spans 13 residues. Per germline, CDR1 PRHDT and CDR2 FYEKMQ (reference sequence). The CDR3 loop is CASSSTGGWEAFF. The CDR3 bases are TGTGCCAGCAGCTCGACAGGGGGATGGGAGGCTTTCTTT.

Only one count was recorded for this clone. This chain links TRBV5-4 with TRBJ2-1; TRBD2 agrees at 9 bases. J was trimmed by 5 bases and V by 4 bases; bases with no gene match: 16. CDR1 SGHNT and CDR2 YYREEE come from the germline V gene (reference sequence). This CDR3 has 18 amino acids. The CDR3 protein is CASSPPSRGGSADNEQFF. The CDR3 nucleotides are TGTGCCAGCAGCCCCCCGTCGCGGGGGGGCAGTGCCGACAATGAGCAGTTCTTC.

The genes are TRBV5-1 and TRBJ1-3; 8 bases are shared with TRBD1. Per the germline V gene, CDR1 is SGHRS and CDR2 is YFSETQ. The ends lost 6 bases at V and 4 bases at J; junction bases unmatched: 15. The CDR3 contains 17 residues. The CDR3 DNA follows: TGCGCCAGCACTCCAACAGGGGGTCATTCGGCCGGAAACACCATATATTTT. Translation: CASTPTGGHSAGNTIYF.

This clone was seen once. V and J are TRBV9 and TRBJ2-1, with D perhaps matching TRBD1 (6 bases). V was cut by 2 bases and J by 10 bases, with 7 bases left in between. CDR1 is SGDLS and CDR2 is YYNGEE in the germline V gene. This CDR3 has 11 residues. This CDR3 is CASSVGTEQFF. The CDR3 region has the DNA TGTGCCAGCAGCGTCGGGACAGAGCAGTTCTTC.